These 2 T cell receptor beta chains share one sample of origin, sequenced in a study of sequential checkpoint blockade in melanoma. Sequencing was performed with immunoSEQ multiplex PCR; in TCRdb, only in-frame clones are kept and a portion is missing. Among over 9,500 clones listed, roughly four fifths were seen once. Treatment described: randomized to nivolumab then ipilimumab (arm A) or the reverse (arm B). The input for sequencing was CD8+ T cells sorted from blood (inferred from file names), taken from a patient given nivolumab and ipilimumab in sequence. The receptors stem from a human donor with melanoma.

This clone was detected once. The rearrangement links TRBV5-6 to TRBJ2-5; no reliable D call. Gene TRBJ2-7 matches the end of the DNA better, so the J call may be wrong. CDR1 and CDR2 (germline): SGHDT, YYEEEE. This CDR3 spans 12 amino acids. In nucleotides, the CDR3 is TGTGCCAGCAGCGAACGGGTCCACGAGCAGTACTTC. Translating gives CASSERVHEQYF.

J is TRBJ2-7 and V is TRBV10-3; maybe TRBD2 (5 bases). Germline loops: CDR1 ENHRY, CDR2 SYGVKD. The CDR3 covers 15 residues. The V and J ends lost 3 bases and 7 bases respectively, with 19 bases between them. The CDR3 reads CAISEVQAPGWEQYF. CDR3 in DNA: TGTGCCATCAGTGAAGTGCAGGCTCCGGGGTGGGAGCAGTACTTC.